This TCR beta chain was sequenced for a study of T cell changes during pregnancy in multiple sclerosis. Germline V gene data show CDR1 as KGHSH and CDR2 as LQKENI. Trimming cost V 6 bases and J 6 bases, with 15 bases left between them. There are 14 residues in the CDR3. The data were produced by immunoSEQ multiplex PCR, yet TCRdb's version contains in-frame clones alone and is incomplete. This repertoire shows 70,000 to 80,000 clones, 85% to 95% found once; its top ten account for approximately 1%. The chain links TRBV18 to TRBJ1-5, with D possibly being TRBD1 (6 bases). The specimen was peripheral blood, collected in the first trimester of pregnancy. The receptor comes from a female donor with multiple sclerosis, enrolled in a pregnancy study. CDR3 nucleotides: TGTGCCAGCTCGCCCAGGGGAGAGGGTCAGCCCCAGCATTTT. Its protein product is CASSPRGEGQPQHF.